Shown below are 23 T cell receptor beta chains from a single sample sequenced in a study of shared clonotypes between healthy human individuals. Method: immunoSEQ multiplex PCR; TCRdb's copy keeps in-frame clones and lacks some. This repertoire shows around 88,000 clones, less than 80% found once; its top ten account for about 45%. The sequenced material came from memory CD8+ T cells sorted from blood. Specified subset: CD45RO+ cells pooled with CCR7-negative TemRA cells. These receptors all come from a man aged 25 to 45 in good health.

Comments on this clone: Other DNA variants within this sample encode the same CDR3. This rearrangement joins TRBV20-1 to TRBJ2-7; a weak D match, TRBD2 (5 bases). This CDR3 has 11 amino acids. CDR1 and CDR2 from the germline V gene are DFQATT and SNEGSKA (reference sequence). Between the trimmed V and J ends, which lost 6 bases and 3 bases, there was a span of 9 bases. The CDR3 sequence: CSARRDYEQYF. In DNA form, the CDR3 reads TGCAGTGCACGCCGGGACTACGAGCAGTACTTC.

The chain links TRBV19 to TRBJ1-5; 7 positions agree with TRBD1. Trimming at V came to 8 bases and at J to 0 bases, leaving 10 bases not matched to a gene. CDR1 is LNHDA and CDR2 is SQIVND in the germline V gene (reference sequence). The CDR3 runs 16 residues. Written as DNA, the CDR3 is TGTGCCAGTCTGGGGGACAGCAAGTATAGCAATCAGCCCCAGCATTTT. Protein sequence: CASLGDSKYSNQPQHF.

The J gene is TRBJ2-3, the V gene TRBV9; no definite D call. The CDR3 is 17 residues long. V lost 4 bases to trimming and J lost 1 base, with 19 bases between them. CDR1 and CDR2 from the germline V gene are SGDLS and YYNGEE. CDR3: CASSPRLTHTRTDTQYF. CDR3 sequence (DNA): TGTGCCAGCAGCCCCCGCTTGACACACACCCGCACAGATACGCAGTATTTT.

The chain has TRBV11-2 and TRBJ1-2; no definite D call. This CDR3 is 12 amino acids long. V was pared by 2 bases and J by 2 bases, with 3 bases between. Germline-derived CDR1 and CDR2 are SGHAT and FQNNGV. The CDR3 nucleotides read TGTGCCAGCAGCTTAACCAACTATGGCTACACCTTC. It specifies CASSLTNYGYTF.

This clone was counted between two and nine times. J is TRBJ2-1 and V is TRBV5-6; D call uncertain. Trimming removed 4 bases at V and 11 bases at J, with 13 bases between. The CDR3 runs to 12 residues. CDR1 is SGHDT, CDR2 YYEEEE, per germline. The CDR3 bases are TGTGCCAGCAGCGAGATGAATAGGCAGCAGTTCTTC. Its protein product is CASSEMNRQQFF. The whole variable domain, filled in from reference TRBV5-6 and TRBJ2-1, reads DAGVTQSPTHLIKTRGQQVTLRCSPKSGHDTVSWYQQALGQGPQFIFQYYEEEERQRGNFPDRFSGHQFPNYSSELNVNALLLGDSALYLCASSEMNRQQFFGPGTRLTVL.

V usage is TRBV9 and J usage is TRBJ1-3; D is unclear. This CDR3 has 14 residues. Trimming took off 3 bases at V and 0 bases at J, with 7 bases between the two ends. CDR1 is SGDLS, CDR2 YYNGEE, per germline. The CDR3 is CASSAGNSGNTIYF. As DNA, the CDR3 is TGTGCCAGCAGCGCCGGAAACTCTGGAAACACCATATATTTT.

The chain uses TRBV5-1 and TRBJ1-4; TRBD1 might be the D (6 bases). Germline V gene data show CDR1 as SGHRS and CDR2 as YFSETQ. Trimming removed 2 bases from V and 7 bases from J, with 9 bases in between. The CDR3 contains 13 residues. The CDR3 DNA reads TGCGCCAGCAGCTTCCAGGGGCGTGAAAAACTGTTTTTT. Protein sequence: CASSFQGREKLFF.

The V call is TRBV27, the J call TRBJ2-1, with D possibly TRBD2 on 6 matching bases. CDR3 length: 14 residues. The V gene lost 8 bases and the J gene lost 0 bases, with 11 bases spanning the gap. Germline loops: CDR1 MNHEY, CDR2 SMNVEV (reference sequence). CDR3 DNA sequence: TGTGCCAGCGGTCTAGCGAGCTCCTACAATGAGCAGTTCTTC. Translating it yields CASGLASSYNEQFF.

The gene calls are TRBV5-1 and TRBJ1-2; 10 bases match TRBD1. After removal of 4 bases from V and 3 bases from J, the junction contained 6 bases not matched to a gene. The CDR3 has 15 residues. Germline CDR1 SGHRS, CDR2 YFSETQ. The CDR3, as DNA: TGCGCCAGCAGCCAAATGACAGGGGGCGACTATGGCTACACCTTC. Protein product: CASSQMTGGDYGYTF.

V usage is TRBV5-8 and J usage is TRBJ1-2, with a weak D call TRBD1 (5 bases). This CDR3 spans 13 amino acids. The germline V and J ends were trimmed by 1 base and 2 bases, with 6 bases remaining between them. Per germline, CDR1 SGHTS and CDR2 YDEGEE. CDR3 nucleotide sequence: TGTGCCAGCAGCTTGAAGGGGAACTATGGCTACACCTTC. The encoded protein is CASSLKGNYGYTF.

This clone came up once. The sample contains more than one DNA sequence encoding this CDR3. The genes are TRBV10-3 and TRBJ1-2, with unresolved D. V was clipped by 3 bases and J by 5 bases, with 16 bases between them. Per germline, CDR1 ENHRY and CDR2 SYGVKD. CDR3 length equals 15 residues. The CDR3 DNA follows: TGTGCCATCAGTGACGGTACGGCGAGCAATTATGGCTACACCTTC. Its protein is CAISDGTASNYGYTF.

The chain recombines TRBV5-8 with TRBJ1-5; D is unclear. V shed 2 bases and J shed 6 bases, with 15 bases lying between them. Germline lookup yields CDR1 SGHTS and CDR2 YDEGEE. The CDR3 spans 15 residues. CDR3 amino acids: CASSLVAGSAQPQHF. The CDR3 nucleotides read TGTGCCAGCAGCTTAGTAGCAGGCTCGGCTCAGCCCCAGCATTTT.

V gene TRBV13 combines with J gene TRBJ2-1; TRBD2 matches 10 bases. V shed 0 bases, J shed 8 bases, and the junction held 7 bases outside the gene matches. Per the germline V gene, CDR1 is PRHDT and CDR2 is FYEKMQ (reference sequence). The CDR3 is 16 amino acids. CDR3 protein: CASSLGGSGRRDEQFF. The CDR3 bases are TGTGCCAGCAGCTTAGGTGGTAGCGGGAGGAGGGATGAGCAGTTCTTC.

The chain has TRBV5-1 and TRBJ1-1, with D hard to call. This CDR3 comprises 13 residues. Trimming took off 4 bases at V and 3 bases at J, with 10 bases between the two ends. Looked up from germline, CDR1 is SGHRS and CDR2 is YFSETQ. CDR3 nucleotides: TGCGCCAGCAGCCCCGCTGGGGACACTGAAGCTTTCTTT. Its translation is CASSPAGDTEAFF.

The chain uses TRBV7-8 and TRBJ2-7; no clear D. Deletions cut 5 bases from V and 2 bases from J, with 13 bases between. CDR1 and CDR2 from the germline V gene are SGHVS and FQNEAQ. The CDR3 covers 14 residues. The CDR3 reads CASSPPSIPYEQYF. CDR3 DNA: TGTGCCAGCAGCCCCCCGTCCATACCCTACGAGCAGTACTTC.

V and J are TRBV2 and TRBJ2-7; 7 bases line up with TRBD1. Germline CDR1 SNHLY, CDR2 FYNNEI. V shed 4 bases and J 4 bases; nucleotides not matched to a gene: 7. There are 14 residues in the CDR3. DNA of the CDR3: TGTGCCAGCAGTGTTCGACAGGGTTATTACGAGCAGTACTTC. This encodes CASSVRQGYYEQYF.

V is TRBV14 and J is TRBJ2-1; D might be TRBD2 (7 bases). Per the germline V gene, CDR1 is SGHDN and CDR2 is FVKESK. This CDR3 is 14 amino acids long. The ends were cut back, 0 bases at V and 8 bases at J, with 11 bases in the middle. The CDR3 sequence is CASSQDGRGDEQFF. CDR3 DNA sequence: TGTGCCAGCAGCCAAGATGGGAGGGGGGATGAGCAGTTCTTC.

The rearrangement joins TRBV5-8 to TRBJ2-7, with D possibly matching TRBD1 (6 bases). The CDR3 covers 13 residues. Deletions cut 3 bases from V and 3 bases from J, with 10 bases between. Germline V gene data show CDR1 as SGHTS and CDR2 as YDEGEE. The DNA of the CDR3 is TGTGCCAGCAGCTATGGACAGAACTACGAGCAGTACTTC. This translates into CASSYGQNYEQYF. Complete variable domain (other parts from reference TRBV5-8 and TRBJ2-7): EAGVTQSPTHLIKTRGQQATLRCSPISGHTSVYWYQQALGLGLQFLLWYDEGEERNRGNFPPRFSGRQFPNYSSELNVNALELEDSALYLCASSYGQNYEQYFGPGTRLTVT.

This clone was observed once. This likely traces to a read error, being one base from a far larger clone. J is TRBJ2-1 and V is TRBV28, with unresolved D. Germline values: CDR1 MDHEN, CDR2 SYDVKM. V shed 5 bases and J shed 2 bases, with 1 base lying between them. The CDR3 loop spans 11 amino acids. The CDR3 nucleotides are TGTGCCAGCAGTACCTACAATGAGCAGTTCTTC. Its protein is CASSTYNEQFF.

The CDR3: CASSIGLTYEQYF. The CDR3 DNA follows: TGTGCCAGTAGTATAGGCCTGACCTACGAGCAGTACTTC. The chain uses TRBV19 and TRBJ2-7; D remains unclear. CDR3 length: 13 residues. Germline V gives CDR1 LNHDA, CDR2 SQIVND (reference sequence). V lost 1 base and J 2 bases, leaving 6 bases between the germline ends.

The J gene is TRBJ2-1, the V gene TRBV15, with 10 bases identical to TRBD1. The CDR3 has 14 residues. V shed 9 bases and J 0 bases; nucleotides not matched to a gene: 2. Germline lookup yields CDR1 LNHNV and CDR2 YYDKDF (reference sequence). Here the CDR3 DNA reads TGTGCCACTGGGGACAGGGGCTCCTACAATGAGCAGTTCTTC. It yields the protein CATGDRGSYNEQFF.

The V and J genes are TRBV6-4 and TRBJ2-3; no clear D. Germline CDR1 is MRHNA and CDR2 is SNTAGT. V was pared by 2 bases and J by 0 bases, with 9 bases between. The CDR3 contains 15 residues. CDR3 DNA sequence: TGTGCCAGCAGTGACGGGGATACTAGCACAGATACGCAGTATTTT. Amino acids: CASSDGDTSTDTQYF.

The chain couples TRBV7-3 to TRBJ2-3; D uncertain. Germline assignment: CDR1 SGHTA and CDR2 FQGTGA. The CDR3 has 13 amino acids. The V and J ends lost 3 bases and 0 bases respectively, with 4 bases between them. The chain's CDR3 is CASSFSSTDTQYF. In DNA, the CDR3 is TGTGCCAGCAGCTTCTCGAGCACAGATACGCAGTATTTT. The full variable domain, with the rest looked up from reference TRBV7-3 and TRBJ2-3, is GAGVSQTPSNKVTEKGKYVELRCDPISGHTALYWYRQSLGQGPEFLIYFQGTGAADDSGLPNDRFFAVRPEGSVSTLKIQRTERGDSAVYLCASSFSSTDTQYFGPGTRLTVL.